This T cell receptor beta chain was obtained from a study of shared clonotypes between healthy human individuals. This clone was picked up one time. Germline V gene sequence: CDR1 SGHNT, CDR2 YYREEE (reference sequence). The germline V and J ends were trimmed by 2 bases and 7 bases, with 4 bases remaining between them. The CDR3 totals 11 residues. For each subset, genomic DNA was distributed in equal portions over several immunoSEQ plates. The data were produced by immunoSEQ multiplex PCR, yet TCRdb's version contains in-frame clones alone and is incomplete. The sample holds roughly 570,000 clones, about 98% seen once. In the naive CD8 group, cells lacked CD45RO and were positively selected for CCR7, so terminally differentiated effector memory CD45RA+ cells were left out.

The chain carries TRBV5-4 and TRBJ2-1; D unresolved. The receptor's source is a man younger than 45 in good health. Sequencing was done on a sample of naive CD8+ T cells sorted from blood. For the CDR3, the DNA is TGTGCCAGCAGCTTCGGAAATGAGCAGTTCTTC. Protein: CASSFGNEQFF.